Sequencing of this T cell receptor (beta chain) was carried out in a study of blood T cell repertoires in COVID-19. On the study more broadly: Acute and convalescent COVID-19 specimens originated in the United States, Italy and Spain. In each case, the material was cDNA or gDNA derived from T cells, B-cell-depleted T cells, or PBMCs.

The CDR3 is 14 amino acids. CDR1 SGHDT and CDR2 YYEEEE come from the germline V gene. Losses at the gene ends were 4 bases for V and 5 bases for J; bases not matched to a gene: 7. Participants were placed into cohorts based on the clinical history they reported. The study counted Cohort 3 donors as recovered given two negative PCRs, clearance, or symptom resolution. The repertoire was sequenced with immunoSEQ multiplex PCR; TCRdb's copy has only in-frame clones and lacks some. The sample holds about 480,000 clones, approximately 88% seen once. The receptor comes from a woman in her thirties or forties who had recovered from COVID-19. The V and J genes are TRBV5-6 and TRBJ2-5, with 8 bases identical to TRBD1. Sequences were obtained from PBMCs or T cells enriched from blood (not recorded which). CDR3 amino acids: CASSPGQGRETQYF. CDR3 bases: TGTGCCAGCAGCCCCGGACAGGGCAGGGAGACCCAGTACTTC.